A single sample is the source of the 28 T cell receptor beta chains below, sequenced in a study of molecular identifiers for immune sequencing clone quantification. Each CDR3 protein is one row after TCRdb ran MiXCR on the PCR reads. This sample has 460,000 or so distinct CDR3 sequences, with about 26% found just once. The sequencing input was naive CD8+ T cells from blood, with Jurkat cell RNA spiked in. The subset is: FACS-sorted CD8+CD4-CCR7+CD45RA+ naive T cells. The receptors were gathered from a human donor in good health. Some libraries in this study had Jurkat cell RNA spiked in.

The rearrangement links TRBV27 to TRBJ2-5; D gene ambiguous. There are 13 residues in the CDR3. V shed 7 bases and J shed 5 bases, with 14 bases lying between them. Germline V lookup: CDR1 MNHEY, CDR2 SMNVEV (reference sequence). The CDR3 loop is CASKPVTYETQYF. As DNA, the CDR3 is TGTGCCAGCAAACCCGTTACGTACGAGACCCAGTACTTC.

This clonotype has only a few counts. V gene TRBV7-6 combines with J gene TRBJ1-1; TRBD1 aligns across 7 bases. J gave up 7 bases and V 2 bases, and 13 bases lay outside the gene matches. This CDR3 has 16 residues. Germline values: CDR1 SGHVS, CDR2 FNYEAQ. CDR3 residues: CASSLRGGGGEVEAFF. CDR3 sequence (DNA): TGTGCCAGCAGCTTAAGGGGAGGGGGCGGGGAAGTTGAAGCTTTCTTT. Variable domain in full (rest from reference TRBV7-6 and TRBJ1-1): GAGVSQSPRYKVTKRGQDVALRCDPISGHVSLYWYRQALGQGPEFLTYFNYEAQQDKSGLPNDRFSAERPEGSISTLTIQRTEQRDSAMYRCASSLRGGGGEVEAFFGQGTRLTVV.

Remarks on this clonotype: The conserved phenylalanine or tryptophan is not found at the CDR3 terminus, so this likely reflects a read error. The chain employs TRBV20-1 and TRBJ2-7; D uncertain. Germline V gene sequence: CDR1 DFQATT, CDR2 SNEGSKA (reference sequence). This CDR3 spans 16 amino acids. As DNA, the CDR3 is TGCAGTGCAAGAGATGTAAGGGCTCACCACCCCTACGAGCAGTACTAC. Its protein is CSARDVRAHHPYEQYY.

Note on this clonotype: This likely comes from a read error, as the CDR3 has no conserved phenylalanine or tryptophan at its end. V and J are TRBV12-3 or TRBV12-4 and TRBJ1-2, with a possible D match to TRBD1 (5 bases). V was trimmed by 1 base and J by 2 bases, leaving 5 bases between them. The CDR3 contains 13 residues. The CDR3 nucleotides are TGTGCCAGCAGTTTAGGGGGGAACTATGGCTACACCTCC. It encodes CASSLGGNYGYTS.

This clonotype was seen only once. This may be a read error: a much more frequent sequence differs by one nucleotide. The chain uses TRBV29-1 and TRBJ2-1, with TRBD1 matching 9 bases. The germline CDR1 and CDR2 sequences are SQVTM and ANQGSEA. The CDR3 spans 14 residues. The CDR3 DNA follows: TGCAGCGTTGCCGGGACAGGGACCTACGATGAGCAGTTCTTC. Amino acids: CSVAGTGTYDEQFF.

The chain carries TRBV7-2 and TRBJ1-5; the D is unclear. This CDR3 is built from 12 residues. Germline CDR1 and CDR2: SGHTA and FQGNSA. The V end lost 1 base, the J end lost 9 bases, and 7 bases lay between the germline ends. CDR3 in amino acids: CASSLVLGPQHF. The CDR3 DNA follows: TGTGCCAGCAGCTTAGTGCTTGGGCCCCAGCATTTT.

V and J are TRBV12-3 or TRBV12-4 and TRBJ2-5; 8 nucleotides match TRBD1. J gave up 1 base and V 6 bases, and 4 bases lay outside the gene matches. There are 14 residues in the CDR3. The CDR3 is CASRTGTGQETQYF. The CDR3, as DNA: TGTGCCAGCAGGACCGGGACAGGCCAAGAGACCCAGTACTTC.

Of note for this clonotype: This sequence may be a read error, since a much larger clone differs from it by one base. The chain links TRBV4-1 to TRBJ1-4; 7 bases line up with TRBD1. Germline V gene lookup returns CDR1 MGHRA and CDR2 YSYEKL. The CDR3 extends over 15 amino acids. The CDR3 loop reads CASSQVSGGNERLFF. DNA for the CDR3: TGCGCCAGCAGCCAAGTATCAGGGGGTAATGAAAGACTGTTTTTT.

Concerning this clonotype: A read error may explain this, as a much larger clone is one base away. This likely comes from a read error, as the CDR3 has no conserved phenylalanine or tryptophan at its end. The V and J genes are TRBV29-1 and TRBJ1-2; D remains ambiguous. The V gene's germline CDR1 is SQVTM and CDR2 ANQGSEA. The CDR3 consists of 13 residues. The V end was cut by 7 bases, the J end by 4 bases, with 16 bases between. The CDR3 reads CSAHNEETYGYTS. As DNA, the CDR3 is TGCAGCGCCCATAATGAGGAAACCTATGGCTACACCTCC.

This chain connects TRBV12-3 or TRBV12-4 to TRBJ2-4; D unclear. The CDR3 consists of 16 residues. The V and J ends lost 4 bases and 1 base respectively, with 14 bases between them. The CDR3 region has the DNA TGTGCCAGCAGTTATTCTGGGGATAGGGCCAAAAACATTCAGTACTTC. Translating it yields CASSYSGDRAKNIQYF.

The CDR3 protein is CASTTATDTEAFF. The CDR3 nucleotides are TGTGCCAGCACCACGGCGACGGACACTGAAGCTTTCTTT. This chain uses TRBV12-3 or TRBV12-4 with TRBJ1-1; D remains unclear. Trimming took off 7 bases at V and 3 bases at J, with 12 bases between the two ends. The CDR3 runs to 13 residues.

A note on this clonotype: A much larger clone is a single base away; this may be a read error. J is TRBJ2-7 and V is TRBV28; 10 positions agree with TRBD2. V dropped 5 bases and J dropped 3; count of bases not matched to a gene: 10. The CDR3 runs 16 residues. CDR1 MDHEN and CDR2 SYDVKM come from the germline V gene. In DNA, the CDR3 is TGTGCCAGCAGTCTGGGGCCCGGGACTAGCGACTACGAGCAGTACTTC. It yields the protein CASSLGPGTSDYEQYF.

This clonotype has a handful of counts. This chain links TRBV9 with TRBJ2-3, with D perhaps matching TRBD2 (6 bases). This CDR3 spans 20 amino acids. Germline V gene data show CDR1 as SGDLS and CDR2 as YYNGEE. The germline V and J ends were trimmed by 0 bases and 0 bases, with 23 bases remaining between them. CDR3 protein: CASSVEPLGARTTSTDTQYF. The CDR3 DNA follows: TGTGCCAGCAGCGTAGAACCCCTTGGAGCCAGGACTACTAGCACAGATACGCAGTATTTT.

This clonotype has ten or more counts. The V gene is TRBV29-1, the J gene TRBJ1-1; D not resolved. The CDR3 loop spans 11 amino acids. The germline CDR1 and CDR2 sequences are SQVTM and ANQGSEA. V was pared by 4 bases and J by 1 base, with 4 bases between. The DNA for the CDR3 is TGCAGCGTTGCGCAGAACACTGAAGCTTTCTTT. Amino acid sequence: CSVAQNTEAFF.

The V call is TRBV9, the J call TRBJ2-2; a possible D gene is TRBD1 (5 bases). Germline CDR1 SGDLS, CDR2 YYNGEE. This CDR3 contains 14 residues. The V end was cut by 4 bases, the J end by 6 bases, with 13 bases between. The CDR3 loop reads CASSTQIGAGELFF. The CDR3 bases are TGTGCCAGCAGCACCCAGATAGGGGCCGGGGAGCTGTTTTTT.

This clonotype was observed a handful of times. Its ends do not fully match the called genes, so a read error is possible. This chain uses TRBV7-9 with TRBJ2-7; D gene ambiguous. Germline V gives CDR1 SEHNR, CDR2 FQNEAQ (reference sequence). The CDR3 runs to 15 residues. In nucleotides, the CDR3 is TGTGCCGGCAGCTCCGACGACGGTAACTCCTACGAGCAGTACTTC. The encoded protein is CAGSSDDGNSYEQYF.

The chain couples TRBV4-3 to TRBJ2-1; D might be TRBD1 (7 bases). In germline, CDR1 is LGHNA, CDR2 YSLEER. CDR3 length equals 19 residues. The V end lost 0 bases, the J end lost 4 bases, and 22 bases lay between the germline ends. CDR3 nucleotide sequence: TGCGCCAGCAGCCAAGATTGGGCTAGCAGGGGGGCAAGATACAATGAGCAGTTCTTC. This translates into CASSQDWASRGARYNEQFF.

The sample holds many counts of this clonotype. V gene TRBV6-1 combines with J gene TRBJ1-1; 7 bases line up with TRBD1. CDR3 length equals 15 residues. Germline assignment: CDR1 MNHNS and CDR2 SASEGT. Trimming removed 6 bases from V and 3 bases from J; junction bases left unmatched: 10. CDR3 sequence (DNA): TGTGCCAGCAGATACAGGGGAACGATCGACACTGAAGCTTTCTTT. Its protein is CASRYRGTIDTEAFF.

V usage is TRBV7-9 and J usage is TRBJ2-5; a possible D gene is TRBD2 (6 bases). The CDR3 runs 19 residues. V lost 6 bases to trimming and J lost 9 bases, with 35 bases between them. CDR1 and CDR2 from the germline V gene are SEHNR and FQNEAQ (reference sequence). The CDR3 nucleotides read TGTGCCAGCAGTTTTACCTTCGGGACCGGGGTTCCGGCGGGACGCGCCCAGTACTTC. Amino acid sequence: CASSFTFGTGVPAGRAQYF.

A note on this clonotype: Sequence at one end of the junction differs from germline and may be a read error. The rearrangement links TRBV6-4 to TRBJ2-7, with TRBD2 as a possible D gene (5 bases). The CDR3 totals 15 residues. Germline V gene sequence: CDR1 MRHNA, CDR2 SNTAGT. The CDR3 DNA sequence: TGTGCCAGCAGTGACTCGGCCGGGATCTCCTACGCGCAGTACTTC. Amino acids: CASSDSAGISYAQYF.

The chain employs TRBV7-2 and TRBJ2-7; either TRBD1 or TRBD2 may supply D (5 bases each). Germline CDR1 SGHTA, CDR2 FQGNSA. V was trimmed by 3 bases and J by 2 bases, leaving 11 bases between them. The CDR3 contains 14 residues. As DNA, the CDR3 is TGTGCCAGCAGCTTCACCGGGGCCCCCTACGAGCAGTACTTC. As protein: CASSFTGAPYEQYF.

The chain carries TRBV28 and TRBJ1-3; D is unresolved. The V end lost 2 bases, the J end lost 3 bases, and 8 bases lay between the germline ends. The CDR3 has 14 amino acids. Germline CDR1 MDHEN, CDR2 SYDVKM. This chain's CDR3 is CASSLAQLGNTIYF. CDR3 DNA: TGTGCCAGCAGTTTAGCACAGCTTGGAAACACCATATATTTT.

This clonotype has only a few counts. The gene calls are TRBV11-2 and TRBJ2-5; 8 nucleotides match TRBD1. Germline CDR1 reads SGHAT; CDR2 reads FQNNGV. J lost 4 bases, V lost 4 bases, and 5 bases had no gene match. This CDR3 has 14 amino acids. This CDR3 is CASSWGQVLETQYF. The CDR3 nucleotides are TGTGCCAGCAGCTGGGGACAGGTCTTAGAGACCCAGTACTTC.

This clonotype was observed a few times. This rearrangement joins TRBV20-1 to TRBJ1-1; D gene ambiguous. V was trimmed by 4 bases and J by 2 bases, leaving 8 bases between them. The CDR3 has 12 amino acids. Germline V gives CDR1 DFQATT, CDR2 SNEGSKA (reference sequence). The CDR3 region is CSAIHSNTEAFF. The CDR3 DNA reads as TGCAGTGCTATCCACAGCAACACTGAAGCTTTCTTT.

The V gene is TRBV7-9, the J gene TRBJ1-2; 9 positions match TRBD1. Germline CDR1 SEHNR, CDR2 FQNEAQ (reference sequence). J gave up 2 bases and V 5 bases, and 6 bases lay outside the gene matches. CDR3 length: 15 amino acids. DNA of the CDR3: TGTGCCAGCAGCCAGACACAGGGGGCAAACTATGGCTACACCTTC. Encoded protein: CASSQTQGANYGYTF.

The DNA of the CDR3 is TGTGCCAGCAGCTTAGGTGTGGGGAAGGACTATGGCTACACCTTC. This sequence encodes CASSLGVGKDYGYTF. This chain uses TRBV7-2 with TRBJ1-2; D is ambiguous. This CDR3 comprises 15 residues. With 1 base removed from V and 3 bases from J, the gap between germline ends came to 12 bases. From germline, CDR1 is SGHTA and CDR2 FQGNSA.

This clonotype appeared many times. This chain connects TRBV2 to TRBJ2-3, with 11 bases fitting TRBD2. CDR1 is SNHLY and CDR2 is FYNNEI in the germline V gene. The V and J ends lost 6 bases and 0 bases, in that order; junction bases with no gene match: 5. CDR3 length equals 16 residues. In DNA, the CDR3 is TGTGCCAGCAGCCGACTAGCGGGGTCTAGCACAGATACGCAGTATTTT. Translated, it gives CASSRLAGSSTDTQYF.

In the case of this clonotype: A much larger clone sits a single nucleotide away, making a read error possible. V gene TRBV14 combines with J gene TRBJ1-2; D is possibly TRBD1 (5 bases). Trimming took off 4 bases at V and 3 bases at J, with 12 bases between the two ends. Germline V gives CDR1 SGHDN, CDR2 FVKESK. This CDR3 is built from 14 residues. The CDR3 reads CASSPVQGYYGYTF. The CDR3 DNA follows: TGTGCCAGCAGCCCGGTCCAGGGATACTATGGCTACACCTTC. The complete variable domain, with remaining parts taken from reference TRBV14 and TRBJ1-2, reads EAGVTQFPSHSVIEKGQTVTLRCDPISGHDNLYWYRRVMGKEIKFLLHFVKESKQDESGMPNNRFLAERTGGTYSTLKVQPAELEDSGVYFCASSPVQGYYGYTFGSGTRLTVV.